The sequence of this T cell receptor (beta chain) was determined in a study of blood T cells in healthy people across ages. Whole-study findings and limits: Diversity estimated from one million T cells was considered an underestimate.

As to this clonotype: The antigen remains undetermined.

Germline V gene sequence: CDR1 DFQATT, CDR2 SNEGSKA (reference sequence). Trimming left V 0 bases short and J 1 base short, with 9 bases between. The CDR3 consists of 14 residues. Primed by a sample-barcoded 5' primer and a J-beta primer mix, a second PCR proceeded for about 6 to 12 cycles. The template-switch adaptor, which had 12 random nucleotides, put a tag on each cDNA molecule. A single record per CDR3 protein comes from TCRdb applying MiXCR to the 5' RACE reads. The sample lists over 1.5 million distinct CDR3 sequences; about 49% were seen once. The amount of total RNA extracted per sample was at least 5.5 micrograms.

The V and J genes are TRBV20-1 and TRBJ1-1; weak D call: TRBD1 (5 bases). The source is a woman aged 40 to 49 in good health. The source material was blood. Here the CDR3 reads CSARDRGRNTEAFF. The CDR3 region has the DNA TGCAGTGCTAGAGATCGGGGCAGGAACACTGAAGCTTTCTTT.